These 7 T cell receptor beta chains were all obtained from the same sample, sequenced in a study of T cell responses to AZD1222 COVID-19 vaccine. TCRdb's copy holds only in-frame clones and misses some; the assay was immunoSEQ multiplex PCR. This sample has about 200,000 clones, with approximately 93% found just once. The sample was peripheral blood, taken 28 days after the second AZD1222 dose. These receptors came from an adult who received the AZD1222 COVID-19 vaccine.

The chain has TRBV4-1 and TRBJ1-4; D is undetermined. The V end was cut by 1 base, the J end by 11 bases, with 5 bases between. Per the germline V gene, CDR1 is MGHRA and CDR2 is YSYEKL. CDR3 length equals 11 residues. The CDR3 DNA follows: TGCGCCAGCAGCCAAGTGGGGAAACTGTTTTTT. This gives the protein CASSQVGKLFF.

The chain combines TRBV30 with TRBJ1-6; 9 bases are a match to TRBD1. V dropped 7 bases and J dropped 10; count of bases not matched to a gene: 8. This CDR3 has 13 amino acids. Looked up from germline, CDR1 is GTSNPN and CDR2 is SVGIG (reference sequence). The CDR3 region has the DNA TGTGCCTCCGGACAGGGGATGCGGTCACCCCTCCACTTT. This sequence encodes CASGQGMRSPLHF.

V usage is TRBV18 and J usage is TRBJ1-5, with D possibly being TRBD1 (6 bases). The CDR3 is 16 residues long. The germline V and J ends were trimmed by 1 base and 3 bases, with 13 bases remaining between them. Germline assignment: CDR1 KGHSH and CDR2 LQKENI. The CDR3: CASSPQGGPVNQPQHF. The CDR3 DNA reads as TGTGCCAGCTCACCACAGGGGGGTCCAGTCAATCAGCCCCAGCATTTT.

The DNA for the CDR3 is TGTGCCAGCTCACCACCGTCCGCGGGAGGGGAAAAACTGTTTTTT. This codes for CASSPPSAGGEKLFF. The chain has TRBV18 and TRBJ1-4, with D unresolved. V lost 0 bases and J 8 bases, leaving 13 bases between the germline ends. This CDR3 has 15 amino acids. The germline CDR1 and CDR2 sequences are KGHSH and LQKENI. Together with reference TRBV18 and TRBJ1-4, the CDR3 gives the full variable domain: NAGVMQNPRHLVRRRGQEARLRCSPMKGHSHVYWYRQLPEEGLKFMVYLQKENIIDESGMPKERFSAEFPKEGPSILRIQQVVRGDSAAYFCASSPPSAGGEKLFFGSGTQLSVL.

J is TRBJ2-1 and V is TRBV18, with D perhaps matching TRBD1 or TRBD2 (5 bases each). The CDR3 runs to 15 residues. CDR1 and CDR2 from the germline V gene are KGHSH and LQKENI. The V end was cut by 4 bases, the J end by 8 bases, with 18 bases between. The CDR3 DNA follows: TGTGCCAGCTCACTCATCCCGGGACCAAACGATGAGCAGTTCTTC. Protein product: CASSLIPGPNDEQFF.

J is TRBJ2-5 and V is TRBV7-6; TRBD1 matches at 8 bases. Germline-derived CDR1 and CDR2 are SGHVS and FNYEAQ. The CDR3 has 16 amino acids. The junction had 12 bases not matched to a gene; V was cut back by 4 bases and J by 5 bases. CDR3 in amino acids: CASSSPGAGGWETQYF. CDR3 nucleotides: TGTGCCAGCAGCTCCCCTGGGGCAGGGGGCTGGGAGACCCAGTACTTC.

The genes are TRBV7-3 and TRBJ2-5, with D maybe TRBD1 (6 bases). The V gene lost 0 bases and the J gene lost 5 bases, with 7 bases spanning the gap. The germline CDR1 and CDR2 sequences are SGHTA and FQGTGA. This CDR3 comprises 13 residues. The CDR3 loop reads CASSLTGGETQYF. The CDR3 nucleotides read TGTGCCAGCAGCTTAACAGGGGGTGAGACCCAGTACTTC.